This T cell receptor (beta chain) was observed in a study of prognosis after radiotherapy for stage I lung cancer. Study-level background: Medical inoperability applied to all of the non-small cell lung cancer patients. General study points: The authors reported that TRBV and TRBJ gene usage differed between patients with and without metastases.

The TCR beta CDR3 region was amplified from genomic DNA, with two rounds of multiplex PCR being used for the amplification. For every TRBV and TRBJ gene, a specific primer was used in first-round PCR. Primers of the universal type were employed in the second round of PCR. TCRdb reprocessed the multiplex PCR reads with MiXCR, giving one entry per CDR3 protein. The data show about 21,000 distinct CDR3 sequences, 43% seen once. Concerning this clonotype itself: Its target is not known.

Trimming at V came to 2 bases and at J to 0 bases, leaving 12 bases not matched to a gene. Germline-derived CDR1 and CDR2 are MNHNS and SASEGT. The CDR3 has 19 amino acids. The chain links TRBV6-1 to TRBJ1-5; 8 bases fit TRBD1. Sequencing was performed on PBMCs, taken before or after stereotactic body radiation therapy (not recorded which). The source of this sequence is a donor over 45 with non-small cell lung cancer. CDR3 region: CASSEYGTGLLYSNQPQHF. The CDR3 region has the DNA TGTGCCAGCAGTGAATACGGGACAGGCCTTCTCTATAGCAATCAGCCCCAGCATTTT.